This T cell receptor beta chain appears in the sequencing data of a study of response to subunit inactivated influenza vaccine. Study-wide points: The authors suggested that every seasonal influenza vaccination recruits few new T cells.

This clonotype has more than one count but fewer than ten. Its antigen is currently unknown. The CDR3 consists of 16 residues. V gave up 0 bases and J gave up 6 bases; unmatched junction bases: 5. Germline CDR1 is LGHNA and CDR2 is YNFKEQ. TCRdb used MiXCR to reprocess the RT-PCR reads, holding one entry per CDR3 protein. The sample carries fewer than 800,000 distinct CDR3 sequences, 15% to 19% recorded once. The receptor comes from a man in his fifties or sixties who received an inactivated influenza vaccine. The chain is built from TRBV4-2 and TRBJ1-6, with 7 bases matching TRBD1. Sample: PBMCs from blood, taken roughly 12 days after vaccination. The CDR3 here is CASSQERGPGNSPLHF. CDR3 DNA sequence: TGTGCCAGCAGCCAAGAGAGGGGGCCGGGTAATTCACCCCTCCACTTT.